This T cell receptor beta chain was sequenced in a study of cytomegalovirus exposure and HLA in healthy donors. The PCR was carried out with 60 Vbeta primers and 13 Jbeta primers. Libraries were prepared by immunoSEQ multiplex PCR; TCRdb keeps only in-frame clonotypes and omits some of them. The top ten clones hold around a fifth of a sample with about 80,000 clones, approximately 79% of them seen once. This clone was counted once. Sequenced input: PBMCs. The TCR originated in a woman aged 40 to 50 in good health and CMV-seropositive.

The CDR3 coding sequence is TGTGCCAGCAGCCAAGTGGGACAGGTACCCTACAATGAGCAGTTCTTC. Residues: CASSQVGQVPYNEQFF. V usage is TRBV14 and J usage is TRBJ2-1, with TRBD1 matching over 8 bases. Germline CDR1 and CDR2: SGHDN and FVKESK. J was trimmed by 2 bases and V by 1 base; bases with no gene match: 4. CDR3 size: 16 residues.